This is a list of T cell receptor beta chains from one sample in a study of tumor and adjacent non-tumor tissue in lung cancer. TCRdb ran MiXCR on the multiplex PCR reads and lists one entry per CDR3 protein. There are about 93,000 distinct CDR3 sequences in the sample; 61% occur only once, and roughly 15% lies in the top ten. Sequencing used lung tumor tissue. These receptors came from a man aged 65-85 years with non-small cell lung cancer. Both conserved end residues are part of each CDR3. Rows may omit the clone size; those that give it use once, few, many or a size class.

J gene	clone size	V gene	CDR3 protein
TRBJ1-1	medium-sized	TRBV11-2	CASSFGFSNTEAFF
TRBJ2-5	many	TRBV4-2	CASSSSGGDKETQYF
TRBJ2-1	many	TRBV7-9	CASSIAVVGYNEQFF
TRBJ2-3	few	TRBV11-2	CVSSLRALPSDTQYF
TRBJ1-2	-	TRBV28	CASSRRQPCGYTF
TRBJ2-5	-	TRBV11-3	CASSLTGSGGTQYF
TRBJ2-7	many	TRBV5-4	CASSLNGRAYEQYF
TRBJ2-7	many	TRBV29-1	CSVAGVGEQYF
TRBJ1-6	-	TRBV5-1	CASQTDRANSPIHF
TRBJ2-2	medium-sized	TRBV11-2	CASRQQSTNTGELFF
TRBJ2-7	-	TRBV10-3	CAIRLARSYEHYF
TRBJ2-7	many	TRBV12-3/TRBV12-4	CASTLGAGPYEQYF
TRBJ2-2	many	TRBV29-1	CSVEYLANTGELFF
TRBJ2-3	-	TRBV10-3	CAISEGEEQGDTQYF
TRBJ2-3	-	TRBV11-2	CASSLGGTTSTDTQYF
TRBJ1-1	many	TRBV29-1	CSVDAGIEAFF
TRBJ2-7	-	TRBV4-1	CASSQWTGYKQYF
TRBJ1-4	-	TRBV4-2	CASSQVAAPNEKLFF
TRBJ2-3	-	TRBV2	CARSFQGLDTQYF
TRBJ1-1	-	TRBV10-3	CTIRKDRGHTEAFF
TRBJ2-7	-	TRBV11-1	CASRPGRTRSYYERYF
TRBJ1-3	many	TRBV29-1	CSVQPGFSGNTIYF
TRBJ2-7	-	TRBV4-1	CVSSQMPGFSYEQCF
TRBJ2-5	-	TRBV20-1	CGVGGETQYF
TRBJ1-3	-	TRBV2	CASSFTRTGRNTIYF
TRBJ2-1	-	TRBV5-1	CASSFLAGGRSYNEQFF
TRBJ2-2	-	TRBV6-5	CASSHTGFGELFF
TRBJ1-2	-	TRBV12-3/TRBV12-4	CASSPREGAGRYTF